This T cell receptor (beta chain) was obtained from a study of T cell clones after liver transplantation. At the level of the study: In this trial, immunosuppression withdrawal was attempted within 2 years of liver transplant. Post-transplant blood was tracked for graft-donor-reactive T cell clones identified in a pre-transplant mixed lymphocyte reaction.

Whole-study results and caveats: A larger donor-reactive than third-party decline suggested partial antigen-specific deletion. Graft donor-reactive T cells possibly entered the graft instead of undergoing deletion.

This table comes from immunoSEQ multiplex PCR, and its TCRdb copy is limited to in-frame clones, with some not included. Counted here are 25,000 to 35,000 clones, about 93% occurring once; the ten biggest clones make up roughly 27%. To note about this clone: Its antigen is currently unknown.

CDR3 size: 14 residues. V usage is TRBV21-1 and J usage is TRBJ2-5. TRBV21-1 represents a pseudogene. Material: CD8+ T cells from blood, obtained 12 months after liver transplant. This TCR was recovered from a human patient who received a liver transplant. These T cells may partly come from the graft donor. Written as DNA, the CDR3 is TGTGCCAGCAGCAAAGCAAGGACCTTAGAGACCCAGTACTTC. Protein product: CASSKARTLETQYF.